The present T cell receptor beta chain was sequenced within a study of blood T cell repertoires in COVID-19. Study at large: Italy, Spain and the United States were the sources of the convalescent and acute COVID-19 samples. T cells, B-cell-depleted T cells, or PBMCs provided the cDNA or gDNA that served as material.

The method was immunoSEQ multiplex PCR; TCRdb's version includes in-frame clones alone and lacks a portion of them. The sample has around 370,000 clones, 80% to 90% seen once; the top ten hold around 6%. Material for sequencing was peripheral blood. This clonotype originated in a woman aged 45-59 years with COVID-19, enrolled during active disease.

This CDR3 is CASSQWGGSGGNTIYF. CDR3 nucleotide sequence: TGTGCCAGTAGTCAATGGGGTGGCTCGGGAGGAAACACCATATATTTT. The chain links TRBV19 to TRBJ1-3; D not resolved. The CDR3 spans 16 residues. V was trimmed by 5 bases and J by 4 bases, leaving 18 bases between them. Per germline, CDR1 LNHDA and CDR2 SQIVND (reference sequence).